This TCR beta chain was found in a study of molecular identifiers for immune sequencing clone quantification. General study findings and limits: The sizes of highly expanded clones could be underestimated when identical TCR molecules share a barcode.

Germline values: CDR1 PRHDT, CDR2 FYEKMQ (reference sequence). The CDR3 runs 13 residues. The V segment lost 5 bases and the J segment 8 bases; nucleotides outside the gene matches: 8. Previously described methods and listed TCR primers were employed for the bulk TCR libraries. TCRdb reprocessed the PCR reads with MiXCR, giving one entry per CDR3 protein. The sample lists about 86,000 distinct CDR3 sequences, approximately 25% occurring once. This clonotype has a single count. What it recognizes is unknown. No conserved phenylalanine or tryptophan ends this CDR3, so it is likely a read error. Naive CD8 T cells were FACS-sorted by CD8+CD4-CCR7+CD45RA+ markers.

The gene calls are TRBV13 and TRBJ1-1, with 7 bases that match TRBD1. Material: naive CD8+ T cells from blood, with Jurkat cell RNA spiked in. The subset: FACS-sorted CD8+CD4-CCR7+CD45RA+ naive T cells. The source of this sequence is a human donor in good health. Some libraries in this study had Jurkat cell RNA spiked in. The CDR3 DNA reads TGTGCCAGCAGCGACAGGGTTCGCACGGAAGCTTTCTCT. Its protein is CASSDRVRTEAFS.